A selection of T cell receptor beta chains follows, all from one sample in a study of cytomegalovirus exposure and HLA in healthy donors. Assay: immunoSEQ multiplex PCR; the TCRdb copy retains only in-frame clones and omits some. The sample has roughly 100,000 clones, 88% seen once. The specimen was PBMCs. The receptors originated from a woman younger than 30 in good health and CMV-seropositive. Each CDR3 is given with its conserved first and last residue. D genes are given only for firm matches. A row's size may be missing; if present it is once, few, many or a size class.

.	TRBJ1-4	TRBD1	TRBV6-6	TGTGCCAGCAGTGCGCAGGGGGAGCCTAATGAAAAACTGTTTTTT	CASSAQGEPNEKLFF
.	TRBJ1-6	TRBD1	TRBV27	TGTGCCAGCAGTAAGGACAGGGGAGTCCATAATTCACCCCTCCACTTT	CASSKDRGVHNSPLHF
.	TRBJ1-4	.	TRBV28	TGTGCCAGCAGGCTGGGAGGGAGTGCTGAAAAACTGTTTTTT	CASRLGGSAEKLFF
.	TRBJ2-1	TRBD2	TRBV5-1	TGCGCCAGCAGCTTGCCCCCGGCGGGGGGAGTCAATGAGCAGTTCTTC	CASSLPPAGGVNEQFF
.	TRBJ1-4	TRBD1	TRBV2	TGTGCCAGCAGTGATGGGACAGCGTATGAAAAACTGTTTTTT	CASSDGTAYEKLFF
.	TRBJ1-4	.	TRBV7-2	TGTGCCAGCAGCTTAGGAAGCGAAAGTCGACTGTTTTTT	CASSLGSESRLFF
few	TRBJ2-7	TRBD2	TRBV18	TGTGCCAGCTCACCCCGGGACTACTACTACGAGCAGTACTTC	CASSPRDYYYEQYF
.	TRBJ1-5	TRBD1	TRBV2	TGTGCCAGAGGGACAGGGCGACTCAATCAGCCCCAGCATTTT	CARGTGRLNQPQHF
.	TRBJ1-4	.	TRBV6-5	TGTGCCAGCAGTTACGGGGACTCGGGTAATGAAAAACTGTTTTTT	CASSYGDSGNEKLFF
.	TRBJ2-7	.	TRBV19	TGTGCCAGTAAGTCCTCCGGTACAGGGCGTCAGTACTTC	CASKSSGTGRQYF
.	TRBJ1-5	TRBD1	TRBV27	TGTGCCAGCAGTTCCGTCGACAGGGACAATCAGCCCCAGCATTTT	CASSSVDRDNQPQHF
.	TRBJ2-2	.	TRBV19	TGTGCCAGTAGAGCCACAGGGAATACCGGGGAGCTGTTTTTT	CASRATGNTGELFF
.	TRBJ2-7	TRBD1	TRBV28	TGTGCCAGCAGTTTATCAGGGGGCCTGTACGAGCAGTACTTC	CASSLSGGLYEQYF
.	TRBJ1-1	.	TRBV10-3	TGTGCCATCAGTGATTCTAACGGGGGCACTGAAGCTTTCTTT	CAISDSNGGTEAFF
.	TRBJ2-3	TRBD2	TRBV27	TGTGCCAGCAGTTTATCTAGCGGGCTCACAGATACGCAGTATTTT	CASSLSSGLTDTQYF
.	TRBJ1-5	.	TRBV7-8	TGTGCCAGCAGCTTATTCAACAGGGAGTACGATCAGCCCCAGCATTTT	CASSLFNREYDQPQHF
once	TRBJ2-3	.	TRBV28	TGTGCCAGCAGTCCCTATACAGATACGCAGTATTTT	CASSPYTDTQYF
.	TRBJ1-5	.	TRBV7-9	TGTGCCAGCAGCGCTGAGCTCAGCAATCAGCCCCAGCATTTT	CASSAELSNQPQHF
.	TRBJ1-3	.	TRBV6-1	TGTGCCAGCAGCGCGGGAAGCGGAAACACCATATATTTT	CASSAGSGNTIYF
.	TRBJ2-1	TRBD1	TRBV6-1	TGTGCCAGCAGATACCGGGACAGGGGTCTGAATGAGCAGTTCTTC	CASRYRDRGLNEQFF
.	TRBJ1-2	.	TRBV4-3	TGCGCCAGCAGCCCCGCGGGTCCTAGCGGCTACACCTTC	CASSPAGPSGYTF
.	TRBJ2-6	.	TRBV7-2	TGTGCCAGCAGCCTAGGGGGGCGGACTTCCTCTGGGGCCAACGTCCTGACTTTC	CASSLGGRTSSGANVLTF
.	TRBJ2-3	.	TRBV7-2	TGTGCCAGCAGAAAGTCGGGGACTAGCACAGATACGCAGTATTTT	CASRKSGTSTDTQYF
.	TRBJ2-5	TRBD1	TRBV10-3	TGTGCCATCAGTGCGCCGGGACAGGGGGAAGAGACCCAGTACTTC	CAISAPGQGEETQYF
.	TRBJ2-5	.	TRBV2	TGTGCCAGCAGTGAGCGGCTAGCATCAGAGACCCAGTACTTC	CASSERLASETQYF
.	TRBJ1-1	.	TRBV7-9	TGTGCCAGCAGCTCAGAACCGGGACGGAGGGACACTGAAGCTTTCTTT	CASSSEPGRRDTEAFF
.	TRBJ2-3	.	TRBV2	TGTGCCAGCAGTGAAGGTCTGGCCAGCACAGATACGCAGTATTTT	CASSEGLASTDTQYF
.	TRBJ1-1	TRBD1	TRBV19	TGTGCCAGTAGACTCGACAGGGACACTGAAGCTTTCTTT	CASRLDRDTEAFF
.	TRBJ2-5	TRBD1	TRBV5-5	TGTGCCAGCAGCGCTGCCGGGACAGCCGGGACGGAGACCCAGTACTTC	CASSAAGTAGTETQYF
.	TRBJ1-2	TRBD1	TRBV6-1	TGTGCCAGCAGGGGGGGACAGGGACTATATGGCTACACCTTC	CASRGGQGLYGYTF
.	TRBJ2-3	.	TRBV29-1	TGCAGCGTTGAAAGACAGGTTGACTTTACAGATACGCAGTATTTT	CSVERQVDFTDTQYF
.	TRBJ1-1	.	TRBV19	TGTGCCAGTTCCGGGGGGGGGAACACTGAAGCTTTCTTT	CASSGGGNTEAFF
.	TRBJ1-5	.	TRBV5-6	TGTGCCAGCAGCTTGGGGCCTGTCAACCAGCCCCAGCATTTT	CASSLGPVNQPQHF
.	TRBJ1-2	.	TRBV7-9	TGTGCCAGCAGCTTAGTTCAGGAGGCCGGCTACACCTTC	CASSLVQEAGYTF
.	TRBJ2-3	.	TRBV10-2	TGCGCCAGCAGTGAGAGAGGATATACGCAGTATTTT	CASSERGYTQYF
.	TRBJ1-2	TRBD1	TRBV9	TGTGCCAGCGGCTTAGGGACAGGGGACTATGGCTACACCTTC	CASGLGTGDYGYTF
.	TRBJ2-1	TRBD2	TRBV19	TGTGCCAGTGAAGAAGGCGGGGGGGCCTACAATGAGCAGTTCTTC	CASEEGGGAYNEQFF
few	TRBJ1-6	.	TRBV7-2	TGTGCCAGCAGCTCCGGGGGCTCCTATAATTCACCCCTCCACTTT	CASSSGGSYNSPLHF
.	TRBJ2-1	TRBD1	TRBV4-1	TGCGCCAGCAGCCGGCCTACAGGGGGCGCGTGGTTCTTC	CASSRPTGGAWFF
.	TRBJ1-6	.	TRBV5-6	TGTGCCAGCAGCTTGGTTTCGGCCGGGATGAATTCACCCCTCCACTTT	CASSLVSAGMNSPLHF
.	TRBJ2-5	.	TRBV7-7	TGTGCCAGCAGCTTATATCGCGGAGAGACCCAGTACTTC	CASSLYRGETQYF
.	TRBJ2-6	TRBD2	TRBV27	TGTGCCAGCAGTTTATCGCGGGGGGGGCGTGGGGCCAACGTCCTGACTTTC	CASSLSRGGRGANVLTF
few	TRBJ1-6	TRBD1	TRBV5-1	TGCGCCAGCAGTACGAAAGGACAGGGGGCCTCACCCCTCCACTTT	CASSTKGQGASPLHF
once	TRBJ2-3	TRBD2	TRBV5-1	TGCGCCAGCAGAATAGCGGGGGGGGGTAGCACAGATACGCAGTATTTT	CASRIAGGGSTDTQYF
.	TRBJ1-4	TRBD1	TRBV4-2	TGTGCCAGCAGCCAAGCCTCACAGGGGGTGGAGGTACTAGCTAATGAAAAACTGTTTTTT	CASSQASQGVEVLANEKLFF
.	TRBJ1-1	.	TRBV4-3	TGCGCCAGCAGCCAAGATCGCGGTACTGAAGCTTTCTTT	CASSQDRGTEAFF
.	TRBJ2-5	TRBD1	TRBV6-1	TGTGCCAGCAGTGGAGGGCGGACAGGACTTCAAGAGACCCAGTACTTC	CASSGGRTGLQETQYF
.	TRBJ1-6	TRBD1	TRBV2	TGTGCCAGCAGAGACGAGGGACAGAGCGCTAGCTCCTATAATTCACCCCTCCACTTT	CASRDEGQSASSYNSPLHF
.	TRBJ2-5	TRBD1	TRBV19	TGTGCCAGTAGTGCCGGGACAGCTGGGACCCAGTACTTC	CASSAGTAGTQYF
.	TRBJ2-4	.	TRBV5-6	TGTGCCAGCAGCTTGGTGGACAGTGCCAAAAACATTCAGTACTTC	CASSLVDSAKNIQYF
.	TRBJ1-1	.	TRBV6-5	TGTGCCAGCAGTCCGCCGGGGGCTGAAGCTTTCTTT	CASSPPGAEAFF
.	TRBJ2-3	.	TRBV9	TGTGCCAGCAGCGTAGACGTTCTAGGCACAGATACGCAGTATTTT	CASSVDVLGTDTQYF
.	TRBJ1-5	.	TRBV5-6	TGTGCCAGCAGCTGGTCCCCCAGGGAGGGGCAGCCCCAGCATTTT	CASSWSPREGQPQHF
.	TRBJ1-2	TRBD1	TRBV10-3	TGTGCCATCAGTGTAGGAGGGGGCGGCTACACCTTC	CAISVGGGGYTF
.	TRBJ1-1	.	TRBV2	TGTGCCAGCAGACTGGAGGGATACACTGAAGCTTTCTTT	CASRLEGYTEAFF